This entry features one TCR beta chain sequence. This specimen comes from a study of blood T cell repertoires in COVID-19. About the study: Acute and convalescent COVID-19 samples came from the United States, Italy and Spain. The analysed material was cDNA or gDNA that came from T cells, B-cell-depleted T cells, or PBMCs.

From germline, CDR1 is MRHNA and CDR2 SNTAGT. With 5 bases clipped from V and 4 bases from J, the junction kept 12 bases outside the gene matches. The length of the CDR3 is 17 residues. Per the original data handling: Amplification from reference gene primers served as the basis for estimated nucleated cell counts. Sequenced by immunoSEQ multiplex PCR; TCRdb stores in-frame clones only, minus some. The DNA gave D and trimming, while V, J and clone size come from that table. The sample carries some 93,000 clones, around 75% recorded once. Material for sequencing was peripheral blood. This clonotype was obtained from a human donor in a cohort sampled during active COVID-19. The V gene is TRBV6-4, the J gene TRBJ2-3; 10 nucleotides align to TRBD2. The CDR3 DNA reads as TGTGCCAGCAGTAAAACGCCCCCGGGACTAGCGTCAGATACGCAGTATTTT. This gives the protein CASSKTPPGLASDTQYF.